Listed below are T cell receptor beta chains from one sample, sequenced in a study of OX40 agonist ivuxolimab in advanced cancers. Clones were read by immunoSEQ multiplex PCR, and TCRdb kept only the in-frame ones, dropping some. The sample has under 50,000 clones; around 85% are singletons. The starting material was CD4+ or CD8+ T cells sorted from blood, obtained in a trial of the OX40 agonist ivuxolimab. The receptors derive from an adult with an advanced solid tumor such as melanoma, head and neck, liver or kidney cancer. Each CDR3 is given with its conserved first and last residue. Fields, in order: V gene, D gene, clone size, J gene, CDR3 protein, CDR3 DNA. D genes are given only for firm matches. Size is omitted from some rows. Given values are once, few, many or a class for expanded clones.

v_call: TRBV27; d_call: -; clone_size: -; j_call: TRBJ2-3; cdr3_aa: CASIHSPGSTDTQYF; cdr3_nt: TGTGCCAGCATCCACTCACCGGGGAGCACAGATACGCAGTATTTT
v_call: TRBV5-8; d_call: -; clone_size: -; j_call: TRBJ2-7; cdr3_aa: CASSSLTEQYF; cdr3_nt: TGTGCCAGCAGCTCCCTGACGGAGCAGTACTTC
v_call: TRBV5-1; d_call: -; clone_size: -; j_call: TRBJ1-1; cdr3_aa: CASSLQTMNTEAFF; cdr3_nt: TGCGCCAGCAGCTTGCAAACGATGAACACTGAAGCTTTCTTT
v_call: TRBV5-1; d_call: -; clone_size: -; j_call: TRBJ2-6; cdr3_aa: CASNLRRDSGAGANVLTF; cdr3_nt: TGCGCCAGCAACTTGAGACGGGACTCCGGGGCTGGGGCCAACGTCCTGACTTTC
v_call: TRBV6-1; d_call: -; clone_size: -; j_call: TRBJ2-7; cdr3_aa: CASSSQGLYEQYF; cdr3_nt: TGTGCCAGCAGTTCACAGGGACTCTACGAGCAGTACTTC
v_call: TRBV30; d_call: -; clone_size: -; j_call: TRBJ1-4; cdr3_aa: CAWSVIRRSDNEKLFF; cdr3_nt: TGTGCCTGGAGTGTAATACGTCGCAGCGATAATGAAAAACTGTTTTTT
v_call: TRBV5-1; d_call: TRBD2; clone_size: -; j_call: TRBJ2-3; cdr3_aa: CASSLVTSGGTDTQYF; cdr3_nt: TGCGCCAGCAGCTTGGTGACTAGCGGGGGCACAGATACGCAGTATTTT
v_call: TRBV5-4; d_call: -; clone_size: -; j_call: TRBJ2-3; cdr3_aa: CASSSKLGSTDTQYF; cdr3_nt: TGTGCCAGCAGCTCAAAACTCGGCAGCACAGATACGCAGTATTTT
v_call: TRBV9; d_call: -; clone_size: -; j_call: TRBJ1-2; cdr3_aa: CASSVAATPNYGYTF; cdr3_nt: TGTGCCAGCAGCGTAGCGGCAACCCCAAACTATGGCTACACCTTC
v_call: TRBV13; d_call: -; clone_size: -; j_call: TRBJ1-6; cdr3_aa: CASRNSRALSPLHF; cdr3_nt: TGTGCCAGCAGAAACAGTCGGGCGCTTTCACCCCTCCACTTT
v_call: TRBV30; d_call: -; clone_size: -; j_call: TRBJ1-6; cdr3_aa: CAWTRQGDSPLHF; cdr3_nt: TGTGCCTGGACGCGGCAGGGCGATTCACCCCTCCACTTT
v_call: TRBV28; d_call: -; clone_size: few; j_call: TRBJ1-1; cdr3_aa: CASRGTTEAFF; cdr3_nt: TGTGCCAGCAGGGGGACCACTGAAGCTTTCTTT
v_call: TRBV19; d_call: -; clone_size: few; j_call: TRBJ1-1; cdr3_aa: CASSRDSFMNTEAFF; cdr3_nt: TGTGCCAGTAGTAGAGACAGCTTTATGAACACTGAAGCTTTCTTT
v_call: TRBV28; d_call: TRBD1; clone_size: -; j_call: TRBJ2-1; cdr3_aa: CASIGQGYNEQFF; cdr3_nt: TGTGCCAGTATCGGACAGGGATACAATGAGCAGTTCTTC
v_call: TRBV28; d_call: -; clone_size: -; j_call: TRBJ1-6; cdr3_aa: CATPRQDYNSPLHF; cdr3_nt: TGTGCCACCCCGCGACAGGACTATAATTCACCCCTCCACTTT
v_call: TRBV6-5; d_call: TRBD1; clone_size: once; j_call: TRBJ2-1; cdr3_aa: CASSLGRQGLYNEQFF; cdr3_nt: TGTGCCAGCAGTTTAGGACGACAGGGTTTGTACAATGAGCAGTTCTTC
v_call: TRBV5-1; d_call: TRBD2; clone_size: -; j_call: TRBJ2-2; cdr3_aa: CASSLAGTTGELFF; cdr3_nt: TGCGCCAGCAGCTTAGCGGGAACCACCGGGGAGCTGTTTTTT
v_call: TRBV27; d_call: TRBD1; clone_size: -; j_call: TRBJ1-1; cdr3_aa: CASSNRGEAFF; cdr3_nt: TGTGCCAGCAGTAACAGGGGTGAAGCTTTCTTT
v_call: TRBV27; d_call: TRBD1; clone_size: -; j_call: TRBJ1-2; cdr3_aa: CASSLTGTGVGYTF; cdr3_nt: TGTGCCAGCAGTCTCACCGGGACAGGGGTCGGCTACACCTTC
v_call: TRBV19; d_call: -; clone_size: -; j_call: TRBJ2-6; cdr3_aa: CASSIGWGRGYGGANVLTF; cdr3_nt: TGTGCCAGTAGTATAGGTTGGGGCAGGGGCTATGGTGGGGCCAACGTCCTGACTTTC
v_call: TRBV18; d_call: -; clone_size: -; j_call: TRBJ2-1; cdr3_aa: CASSPPGREFDEQFF; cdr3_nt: TGTGCCAGCTCACCACCGGGCCGGGAGTTCGATGAGCAGTTCTTC
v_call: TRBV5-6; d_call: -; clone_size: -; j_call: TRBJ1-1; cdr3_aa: CASSPAPSLRGTEAFF; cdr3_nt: TGTGCCAGCAGCCCCGCCCCATCCCTCAGGGGCACTGAAGCTTTCTTT
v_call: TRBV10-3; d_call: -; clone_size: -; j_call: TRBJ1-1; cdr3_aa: CAISGSERRENTEAFF; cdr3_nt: TGTGCCATCAGTGGGTCTGAGAGGAGAGAGAACACTGAAGCTTTCTTT
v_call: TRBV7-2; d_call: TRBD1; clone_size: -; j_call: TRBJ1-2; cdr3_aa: CASSLDLGQGERYGYTF; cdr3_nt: TGTGCCAGCAGCTTAGATTTAGGACAGGGGGAACGGTATGGCTACACCTTC
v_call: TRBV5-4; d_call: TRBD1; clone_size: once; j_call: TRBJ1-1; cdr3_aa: CASSWDTGVVDTEAFF; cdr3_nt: TGTGCCAGCAGCTGGGACACAGGGGTCGTCGACACTGAAGCTTTCTTT
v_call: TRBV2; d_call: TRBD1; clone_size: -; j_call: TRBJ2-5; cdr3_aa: CASSLGQGAGETQYF; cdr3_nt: TGTGCCAGCAGCCTTGGCCAGGGGGCAGGGGAGACCCAGTACTTC
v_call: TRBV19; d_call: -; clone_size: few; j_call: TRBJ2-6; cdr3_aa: CASKGGDASGANVLTF; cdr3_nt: TGTGCCAGTAAAGGAGGGGACGCCTCTGGGGCCAACGTCCTGACTTTC
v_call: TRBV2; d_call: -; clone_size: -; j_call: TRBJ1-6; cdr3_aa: CASSEAGLSSYNSPLHF; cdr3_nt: TGTGCCAGCAGTGAAGCAGGTCTTAGCTCCTATAATTCACCCCTCCACTTT
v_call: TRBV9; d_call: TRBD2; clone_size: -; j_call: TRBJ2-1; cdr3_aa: CASSVVAGGKGEQFF; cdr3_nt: TGTGCCAGCAGCGTAGTGGCGGGAGGAAAGGGTGAGCAGTTCTTC
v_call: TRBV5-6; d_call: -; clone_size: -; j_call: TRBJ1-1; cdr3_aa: CASSFPDSRTEAFF; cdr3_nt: TGTGCCAGCAGCTTCCCGGACAGTCGAACTGAAGCTTTCTTT
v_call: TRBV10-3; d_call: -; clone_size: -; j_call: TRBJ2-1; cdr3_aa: CAISTPPSGEQFF; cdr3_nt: TGTGCCATCAGTACCCCCCCCTCGGGAGAGCAGTTCTTC